This TCR beta chain was observed in a study of monozygotic twins with inflammatory bowel disease. Overall study results and limits: A lone strong IBD-associated signal or clonotype found no support.

The RNA usage for each TCR library was around 3.5 ug of total RNA. Template switching incorporated UMIs with a 6-nucleotide sample barcode. TCRdb re-called the 5' RACE reads, yielding one record per CDR3 amino acid sequence without DNA. This table holds roughly 170,000 distinct CDR3 sequences. Researchers collected more than 2 ml of blood per donor. CDR3 length equals 16 residues. Comments on this clonotype: The antigen remains unidentified.

The sequence derives from a human donor with ulcerative colitis or Crohn's disease, or a healthy co-twin of an affected twin (not recorded which). The sequenced sample was blood. The J gene is TRBJ2-3, the V gene TRBV12-3 or TRBV12-4; the D gene TCRdb calls, TRBD1, cannot be checked with no DNA. The CDR3 loop is CASSPPGQGAADTQYF.